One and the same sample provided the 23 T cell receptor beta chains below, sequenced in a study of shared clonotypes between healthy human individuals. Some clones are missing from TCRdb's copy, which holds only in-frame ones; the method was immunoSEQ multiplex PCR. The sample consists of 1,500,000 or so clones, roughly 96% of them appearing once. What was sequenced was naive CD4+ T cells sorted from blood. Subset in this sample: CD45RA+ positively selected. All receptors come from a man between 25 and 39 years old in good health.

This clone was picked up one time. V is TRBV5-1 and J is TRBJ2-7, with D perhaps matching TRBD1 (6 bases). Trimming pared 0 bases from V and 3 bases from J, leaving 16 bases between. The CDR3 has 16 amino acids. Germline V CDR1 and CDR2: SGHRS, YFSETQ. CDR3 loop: CASSLGLGQPNYEQYF. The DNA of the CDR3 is TGCGCCAGCAGCTTGGGTCTCGGACAGCCGAACTACGAGCAGTACTTC.

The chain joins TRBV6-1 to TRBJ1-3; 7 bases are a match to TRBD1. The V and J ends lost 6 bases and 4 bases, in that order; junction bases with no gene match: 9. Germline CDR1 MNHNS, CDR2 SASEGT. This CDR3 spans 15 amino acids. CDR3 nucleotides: TGTGCCAGCAGCACGGGACAGACGCAGGGAAACACCATATATTTT. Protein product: CASSTGQTQGNTIYF.

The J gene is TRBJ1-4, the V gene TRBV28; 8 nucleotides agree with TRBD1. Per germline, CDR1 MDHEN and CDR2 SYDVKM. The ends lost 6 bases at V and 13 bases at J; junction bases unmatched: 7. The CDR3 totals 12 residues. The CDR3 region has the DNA TGTGCCAGCAGAAAGGACAGGGATGGACTGTTTTTT. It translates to CASRKDRDGLFF.

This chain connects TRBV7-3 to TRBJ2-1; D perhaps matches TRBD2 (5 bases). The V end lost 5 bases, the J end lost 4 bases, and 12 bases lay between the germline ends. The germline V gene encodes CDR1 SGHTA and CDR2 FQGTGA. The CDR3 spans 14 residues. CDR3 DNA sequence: TGTGCCAGCAGCCCCAGCGGCGATTACAATGAGCAGTTCTTC. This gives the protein CASSPSGDYNEQFF.

The CDR3: CASRRTSGTLGDTQYF. CDR3 DNA: TGTGCCAGCAGAAGGACTAGCGGAACGTTAGGAGATACGCAGTATTTT. The rearrangement joins TRBV2 to TRBJ2-3; TRBD2 aligns across 10 bases. V shed 6 bases, J shed 5 bases, and the junction held 11 bases outside the gene matches. This CDR3 region has 16 residues. Per germline, CDR1 SNHLY and CDR2 FYNNEI.

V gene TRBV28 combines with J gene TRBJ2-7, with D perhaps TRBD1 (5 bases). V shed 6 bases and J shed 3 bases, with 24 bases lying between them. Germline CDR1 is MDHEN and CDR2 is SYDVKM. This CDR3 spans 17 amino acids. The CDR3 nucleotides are TGTGCCAGCAGCACCGGACAACGGCCGAACATCCACTACGAGCAGTACTTC. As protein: CASSTGQRPNIHYEQYF.

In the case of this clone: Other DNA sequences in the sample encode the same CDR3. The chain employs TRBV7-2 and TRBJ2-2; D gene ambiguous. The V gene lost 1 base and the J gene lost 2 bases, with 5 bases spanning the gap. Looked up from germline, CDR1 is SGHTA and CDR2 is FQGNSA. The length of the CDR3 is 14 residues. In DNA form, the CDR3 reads TGTGCCAGCAGCTTAGGAGGTAACACCGGGGAGCTGTTTTTT. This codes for CASSLGGNTGELFF. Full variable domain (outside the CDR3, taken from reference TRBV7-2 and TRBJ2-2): GAGVSQSPSNKVTEKGKDVELRCDPISGHTALYWYRQSLGQGLEFLIYFQGNSAPDKSGLPSDRFSAERTGGSVSTLTIQRTQQEDSAVYLCASSLGGNTGELFFGEGSRLTVL.

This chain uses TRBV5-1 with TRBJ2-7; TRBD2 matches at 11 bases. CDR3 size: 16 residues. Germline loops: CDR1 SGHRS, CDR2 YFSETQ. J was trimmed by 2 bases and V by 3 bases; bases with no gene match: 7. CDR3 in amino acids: CASSYAGTSGPYEQYF. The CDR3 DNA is TGCGCCAGCAGCTACGCCGGGACTAGCGGTCCCTACGAGCAGTACTTC.

CDR3 residues: CASSPRGPRLMDTQYF. The CDR3, as DNA: TGTGCCAGCAGCCCCCGGGGACCGCGATTAATGGATACGCAGTATTTT. The chain combines TRBV11-3 with TRBJ2-3; D possibly uses TRBD1 or TRBD2 (5 bases each). In germline, CDR1 is SGHNT, CDR2 YENEEA. V was shortened by 5 bases and J by 6 bases, with 21 bases between the two germline ends. The CDR3 is 16 residues long.

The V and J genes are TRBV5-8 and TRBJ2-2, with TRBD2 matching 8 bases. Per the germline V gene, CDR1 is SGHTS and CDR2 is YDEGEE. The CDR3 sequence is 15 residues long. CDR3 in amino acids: CAYVGLAGITGELFF. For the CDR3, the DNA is TGTGCTTACGTCGGGTTAGCGGGAATCACCGGGGAGCTGTTTTTT.

The CDR3 here is CASSPGPGKLYGYTF. The CDR3 DNA is TGTGCCAGCTCACCAGGCCCAGGAAAGCTCTATGGCTACACCTTC. This rearrangement joins TRBV18 to TRBJ1-2; D gene unclear. The CDR3 consists of 15 residues. With 2 bases removed from V and 4 bases from J, the gap between germline ends came to 14 bases. Germline loops: CDR1 KGHSH, CDR2 LQKENI.

The CDR3 nucleotides are TGTGCCAGTAGTATTAACCAGGGCTTGGGGAATGAGCCCCAGCATTTT. Amino acids: CASSINQGLGNEPQHF. The gene calls are TRBV19 and TRBJ1-5; TRBD1 is a possible D gene (5 bases). Germline V gene data show CDR1 as LNHDA and CDR2 as SQIVND (reference sequence). This CDR3 region has 16 residues. Deletions cut 3 bases from V and 8 bases from J, with 20 bases between.

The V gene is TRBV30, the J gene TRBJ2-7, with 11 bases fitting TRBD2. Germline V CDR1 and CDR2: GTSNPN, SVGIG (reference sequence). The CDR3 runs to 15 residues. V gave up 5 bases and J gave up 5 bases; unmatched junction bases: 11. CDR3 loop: CAWAEAGLAAHEQYF. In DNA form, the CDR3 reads TGTGCCTGGGCCGAGGCGGGACTAGCGGCTCACGAGCAGTACTTC. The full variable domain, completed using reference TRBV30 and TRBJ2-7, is SQTIHQWPATLVQPVGSPLSLECTVEGTSNPNLYWYRQAAGRGLQLLFYSVGIGQISSEVPQNLSASRPQDRQFILSSKKLLLSDSGFYLCAWAEAGLAAHEQYFGPGTRLTVT.

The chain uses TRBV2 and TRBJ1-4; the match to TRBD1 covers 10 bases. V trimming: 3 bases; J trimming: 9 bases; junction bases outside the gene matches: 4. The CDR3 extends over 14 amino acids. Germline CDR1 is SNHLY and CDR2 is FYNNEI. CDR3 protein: CASSEGTGEKKLFF. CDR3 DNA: TGTGCCAGCAGTGAGGGGACAGGGGAGAAAAAACTGTTTTTT.

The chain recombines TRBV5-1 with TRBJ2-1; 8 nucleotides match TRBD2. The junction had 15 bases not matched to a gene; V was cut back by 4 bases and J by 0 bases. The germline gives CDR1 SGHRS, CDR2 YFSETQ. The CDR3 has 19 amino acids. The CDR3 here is CASSPGLAGGISSYNEQFF. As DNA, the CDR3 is TGCGCCAGCAGCCCAGGACTAGCTGGGGGAATCAGCTCCTACAATGAGCAGTTCTTC. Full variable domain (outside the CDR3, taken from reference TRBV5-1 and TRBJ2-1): KAGVTQTPRYLIKTRGQQVTLSCSPISGHRSVSWYQQTPGQGLQFLFEYFSETQRNKGNFPGRFSGRQFSNSRSEMNVSTLELGDSALYLCASSPGLAGGISSYNEQFFGPGTRLTVL.

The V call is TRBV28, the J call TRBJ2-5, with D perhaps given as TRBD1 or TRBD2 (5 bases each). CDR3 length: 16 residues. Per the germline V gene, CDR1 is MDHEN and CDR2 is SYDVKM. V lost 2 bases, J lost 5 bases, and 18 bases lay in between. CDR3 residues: CASSLVNEGPKETQYF. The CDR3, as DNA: TGTGCCAGCAGTTTAGTCAACGAGGGGCCCAAGGAGACCCAGTACTTC.

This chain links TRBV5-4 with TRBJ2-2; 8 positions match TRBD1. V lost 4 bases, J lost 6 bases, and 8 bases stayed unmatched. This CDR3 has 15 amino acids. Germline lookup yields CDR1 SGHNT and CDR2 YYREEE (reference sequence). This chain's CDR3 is CASSTRGRFAGELFF. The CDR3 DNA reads TGTGCCAGCAGCACCAGGGGGCGGTTCGCCGGGGAGCTGTTTTTT.

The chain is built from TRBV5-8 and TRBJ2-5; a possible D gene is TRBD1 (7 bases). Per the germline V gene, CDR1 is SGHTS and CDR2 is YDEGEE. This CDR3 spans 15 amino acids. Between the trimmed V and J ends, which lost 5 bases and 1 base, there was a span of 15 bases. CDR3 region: CASRQGTAGQETQYF. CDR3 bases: TGTGCCAGCAGACAAGGGACAGCGGGCCAAGAGACCCAGTACTTC.

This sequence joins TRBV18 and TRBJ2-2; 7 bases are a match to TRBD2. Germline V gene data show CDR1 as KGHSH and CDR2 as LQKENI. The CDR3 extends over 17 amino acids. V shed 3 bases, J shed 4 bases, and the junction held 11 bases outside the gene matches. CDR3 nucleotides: TGTGCCAGCTCACCTGCTAGCGGCTCCAGGTCCACCGGGGAGCTGTTTTTT. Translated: CASSPASGSRSTGELFF.

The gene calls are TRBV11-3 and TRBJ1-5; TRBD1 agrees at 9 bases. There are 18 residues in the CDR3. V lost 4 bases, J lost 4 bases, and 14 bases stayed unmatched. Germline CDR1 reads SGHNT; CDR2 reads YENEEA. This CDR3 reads CASSWGGSWTGENQPQHF. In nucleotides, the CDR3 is TGTGCCAGCAGCTGGGGGGGTAGTTGGACAGGGGAGAATCAGCCCCAGCATTTT. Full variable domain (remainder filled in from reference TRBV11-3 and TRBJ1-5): EAGVVQSPRYKIIEKKQPVAFWCNPISGHNTLYWYLQNLGQGPELLIRYENEEAVDDSQLPKDRFSAERLKGVDSTLKIQPAELGDSAVYLCASSWGGSWTGENQPQHFGDGTRLSIL.

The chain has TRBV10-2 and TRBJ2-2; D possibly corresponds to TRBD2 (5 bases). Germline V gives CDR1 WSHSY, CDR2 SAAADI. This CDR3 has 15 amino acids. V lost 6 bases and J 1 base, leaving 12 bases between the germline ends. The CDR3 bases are TGCGCCAGCAGATTGGCGGGTCAGAACACCGGGGAGCTGTTTTTT. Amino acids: CASRLAGQNTGELFF.

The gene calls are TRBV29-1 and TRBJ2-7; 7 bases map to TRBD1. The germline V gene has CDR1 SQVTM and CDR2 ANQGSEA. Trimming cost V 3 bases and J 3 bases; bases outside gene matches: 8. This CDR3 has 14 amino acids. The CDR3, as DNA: TGCAGCGTTGAGGGAGAGGGACAGAACTACGAGCAGTACTTC. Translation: CSVEGEGQNYEQYF.

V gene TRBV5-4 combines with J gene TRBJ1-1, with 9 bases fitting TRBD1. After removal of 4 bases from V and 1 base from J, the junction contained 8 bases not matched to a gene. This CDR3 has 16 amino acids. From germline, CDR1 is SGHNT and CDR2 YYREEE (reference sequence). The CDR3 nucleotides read TGTGCCAGCAGCACCGGGACAGGGACAGCGAACACTGAAGCTTTCTTT. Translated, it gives CASSTGTGTANTEAFF. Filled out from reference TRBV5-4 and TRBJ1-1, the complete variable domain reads ETGVTQSPTHLIKTRGQQVTLRCSSQSGHNTVSWYQQALGQGPQFIFQYYREEENGRGNFPPRFSGLQFPNYSSELNVNALELDDSALYLCASSTGTGTANTEAFFGQGTRLTVV.